This T cell receptor (beta chain) was sequenced during a study of blood T cell repertoires in COVID-19. Produced via immunoSEQ multiplex PCR; TCRdb's table is partial and in-frame only. The sample gives some 200,000 clones, under 90% of which show up once; nearly 5% is in the top ten. This CDR3 is built from 12 residues. What was sequenced was PBMCs or T cells enriched from blood (not recorded which). This chain uses TRBV21-1 with TRBJ1-2; the table's D call, TRBD1, was not checked against the DNA. TRBV21-1 is given as a pseudogene. This clonotype originated in a woman aged 45-60 years who had been exposed to COVID-19. The CDR3 DNA is TGTGCCAGCAGCAGAGGGGACAGAAAAAACACCTTC. It yields the protein CASSRGDRKNTF.